The 18 T cell receptor beta chains presented below share a single source sample, sequenced in a study of blood T cell repertoires in COVID-19. Measured with immunoSEQ multiplex PCR; TCRdb has only the in-frame clones, and not every one. The sample carries about 210,000 clones, almost 85% recorded once. What was sequenced was peripheral blood. These receptors all come from a woman aged 35 to 49 with acute or convalescent COVID-19.

This clone has a handful of counts. The chain links TRBV2 to TRBJ1-2, with TRBD1 identical over 8 bases. Germline CDR1 reads SNHLY; CDR2 reads FYNNEI. V dropped 1 base and J dropped 3; count of bases not matched to a gene: 1. The CDR3 spans 14 residues. The CDR3 reads CASSEEQGDYGYTF. The CDR3 nucleotides read TGTGCCAGCAGTGAAGAACAGGGGGACTATGGCTACACCTTC. Together with reference TRBV2 and TRBJ1-2, the CDR3 gives the full variable domain: EPEVTQTPSHQVTQMGQEVILRCVPISNHLYFYWYRQILGQKVEFLVSFYNNEISEKSEIFDDQFSVERPDGSNFTLKIRSTKLEDSAMYFCASSEEQGDYGYTFGSGTRLTVV.

The chain uses TRBV6-5 and TRBJ1-1; tentatively, D is TRBD1 (6 bases). The CDR3 extends over 14 amino acids. CDR1 and CDR2 (germline): MNHEY, SVGAGI. V was trimmed by 5 bases and J by 4 bases, leaving 14 bases between them. CDR3 DNA: TGTGCCAGCAGTACGACAGGCTTTAGCACTGAAGCTTTCTTT. This codes for CASSTTGFSTEAFF.

The chain recombines TRBV6-4 with TRBJ1-1, with TRBD1 matching over 10 bases. CDR1 is MRHNA, CDR2 SNTAGT, per germline. J was trimmed by 1 base and V by 4 bases; bases with no gene match: 9. This CDR3 has 17 amino acids. The CDR3 DNA reads as TGTGCCAGCAGTGTCTTGGACAGGGGGTTCCAGAACACTGAAGCTTTCTTT. It encodes CASSVLDRGFQNTEAFF.

This clone has more than one count but fewer than ten. CDR3 sequence (DNA): TGTGCCAGTAGTTCGGGGGGGATTGAGGCTTTCTTT. Translation gives CASSSGGIEAFF. The V call is TRBV19, the J call TRBJ1-1; tentative D call: TRBD1 (5 bases). V lost 5 bases, J lost 11 bases, and 15 bases lay in between. The CDR3 loop spans 12 amino acids. In germline, CDR1 is LNHDA, CDR2 SQIVND (reference sequence).

The chain uses TRBV29-1 and TRBJ1-4, with 11 bases identical to TRBD1. CDR1 and CDR2 from the germline V gene are SQVTM and ANQGSEA. The CDR3 loop spans 18 amino acids. The trim removed 2 bases at V and 8 bases at J, leaving 16 bases unmatched. The CDR3 is CSVEFLGDRGTQNEKLFF. CDR3 sequence (DNA): TGCAGCGTTGAATTTTTAGGGGACAGGGGGACGCAAAACGAAAAACTGTTTTTT.

The chain employs TRBV9 and TRBJ1-2; TRBD1 might be the D (5 bases). The germline V gene has CDR1 SGDLS and CDR2 YYNGEE. The CDR3 extends over 13 amino acids. V gave up 0 bases and J gave up 4 bases, with 7 bases separating them. The CDR3 DNA is TGTGCCAGCAGCGTAGGGGGGGGCTATGGCTACACCTTC. As protein: CASSVGGGYGYTF. The full variable domain, completed using reference TRBV9 and TRBJ1-2, is DSGVTQTPKHLITATGQRVTLRCSPRSGDLSVYWYQQSLDQGLQFLIQYYNGEERAKGNILERFSAQQFPDLHSELNLSSLELGDSALYFCASSVGGGYGYTFGSGTRLTVV.

This clone was picked up a small number of times. The genes are TRBV28 and TRBJ1-2; D call uncertain. The CDR3 is 14 residues long. Trimming took 5 bases from V and 6 from J, leaving 16 bases between them. The germline V gene has CDR1 MDHEN and CDR2 SYDVKM. CDR3 in DNA: TGTGCCAGCAGTCCCCCCGCCCAACAGAATGGCTACACCTTC. It codes for CASSPPAQQNGYTF.

The DNA for the CDR3 is TGCGCCAGCAGTCCCCCGCCGAGGGTCTCCTACAATGAGCAGTTCTTC. Translated: CASSPPPRVSYNEQFF. V is TRBV23-1 and J is TRBJ2-1; D might be TRBD2 (5 bases). TRBV23-1 is treated as an ORF (open reading frame) with a function not yet certain. There are 16 residues in the CDR3. V lost 4 bases, J lost 0 bases, and 13 bases lay in between.

In its sample, this clone was seen a few times. The chain combines TRBV5-6 with TRBJ1-5; 11 bases align to TRBD1. The CDR3 covers 15 residues. Germline V CDR1 and CDR2: SGHDT, YYEEEE. J gave up 4 bases and V 4 bases, and 4 bases lay outside the gene matches. CDR3: CASSLGTGGNQPQHF. Written as DNA, the CDR3 is TGTGCCAGCAGCCTCGGGACAGGGGGAAATCAGCCCCAGCATTTT.

This clone has just a few counts. This sequence joins TRBV6-5 and TRBJ1-2, with 8 bases aligning to TRBD1. The CDR3 runs to 15 residues. CDR1 is MNHEY, CDR2 SVGAGI, per germline. With V trimmed by 1 base and J by 3 bases, 4 bases remained unmatched. CDR3 bases: TGTGCCAGCAGTTACTATTCAGGGGGCGACTATGGCTACACCTTC. It translates to CASSYYSGGDYGYTF.

The rearrangement links TRBV6-1 to TRBJ1-2, with a possible D match to TRBD1 (6 bases). This CDR3 is built from 15 residues. CDR1 is MNHNS and CDR2 is SASEGT in the germline V gene. The ends were cut back, 10 bases at V and 2 bases at J, with 20 bases in the middle. The CDR3 reads CATLSWRGGNYGYTF. CDR3 DNA: TGTGCCACCTTGTCGTGGAGGGGGGGCAACTATGGCTACACCTTC.

The rearrangement links TRBV7-8 to TRBJ1-2; D perhaps matches TRBD1 (6 bases). The germline CDR1 and CDR2 sequences are SGHVS and FQNEAQ. The CDR3 has 14 amino acids. Between the trimmed V and J ends, which lost 7 bases and 7 bases, there was a span of 19 bases. CDR3 protein: CASTVTQGPAGYTF. CDR3 in DNA: TGTGCCAGCACCGTCACACAGGGCCCGGCTGGCTACACCTTC.

The rearrangement uses TRBV9 and TRBJ2-1, with D possibly being TRBD2 (5 bases). Germline CDR1 is SGDLS and CDR2 is YYNGEE. V lost 0 bases to trimming and J lost 5 bases, with 9 bases between them. This CDR3 is 14 amino acids long. The CDR3, as DNA: TGTGCCAGCAGCGTAGGGACTTTCCACAATGAGCAGTTCTTC. Translation: CASSVGTFHNEQFF. The whole variable domain, remainder taken from reference TRBV9 and TRBJ2-1, is DSGVTQTPKHLITATGQRVTLRCSPRSGDLSVYWYQQSLDQGLQFLIQYYNGEERAKGNILERFSAQQFPDLHSELNLSSLELGDSALYFCASSVGTFHNEQFFGPGTRLTVL.

The rearrangement joins TRBV4-1 to TRBJ1-5, with 9 bases identical to TRBD1. The junction had 3 bases not matched to a gene; V was cut back by 2 bases and J by 7 bases. The length of the CDR3 is 14 residues. The germline V gene has CDR1 MGHRA and CDR2 YSYEKL. For the CDR3, the DNA is TGCGCCAGCAGCCAAACAGGGGGCCGACAGCCCCAGCATTTT. It yields the protein CASSQTGGRQPQHF.

The chain carries TRBV19 and TRBJ2-1, with D hard to call. V gave up 1 base and J gave up 10 bases, with 11 bases separating them. Germline V gives CDR1 LNHDA, CDR2 SQIVND (reference sequence). The CDR3 has 13 residues. The CDR3 DNA sequence: TGTGCCAGTAGTATAGCTATCCTTCGGGAGCAGTTCTTC. Encoded protein: CASSIAILREQFF. Full variable domain (rest looked up from reference TRBV19 and TRBJ2-1): DGGITQSPKYLFRKEGQNVTLSCEQNLNHDAMYWYRQDPGQGLRLIYYSQIVNDFQKGDIAEGYSVSREKKESFPLTVTSAQKNPTAFYLCASSIAILREQFFGPGTRLTVL.

The chain joins TRBV5-1 to TRBJ1-4; possible D gene TRBD1, 5 bases. The CDR3 spans 11 residues. CDR1 SGHRS and CDR2 YFSETQ come from the germline V gene. V was clipped by 4 bases and J by 8 bases, with 6 bases between them. The CDR3 bases are TGCGCCAGCAGCGGGGGGGAAAAACTGTTTTTT. It is translated as CASSGGEKLFF.

The rearrangement joins TRBV30 to TRBJ1-4; 8 nucleotides line up with TRBD1. The CDR3 covers 12 residues. V was clipped by 5 bases and J by 8 bases; unmatched bases: 4. Germline V gene lookup returns CDR1 GTSNPN and CDR2 SVGIG (reference sequence). In DNA form, the CDR3 reads TGTGCCTGGGGACAGGGAAGCGAAAAACTGTTTTTT. Translating it yields CAWGQGSEKLFF.

The chain is built from TRBV19 and TRBJ2-3; 7 bases match TRBD2. CDR1 LNHDA and CDR2 SQIVND come from the germline V gene (reference sequence). The CDR3 runs to 15 residues. V was clipped by 2 bases and J by 1 base; unmatched bases: 3. The chain's CDR3 is CASSIRRGGTDTQYF. The CDR3 region has the DNA TGTGCCAGTAGTATAAGACGGGGGGGCACAGATACGCAGTATTTT.